This T cell receptor beta chain was identified in a study of blood T cell repertoires in COVID-19. Study context: The analysed material was cDNA or gDNA that came from T cells, B-cell-depleted T cells, or PBMCs.

Original analysis: The authors estimated nucleated cell counts from reference gene primer amplification. Repertoires were generated with immunoSEQ multiplex PCR, while TCRdb's copy carries only in-frame clones and drops some. V and J calls and clone size are those listed in that table; D and trimming were worked out from the DNA. The table lists some 260,000 clones, 86% of them singletons. By proportion, this clone is medium-sized. Germline loops: CDR1 SEHNR, CDR2 FQNEAQ (reference sequence). V was clipped by 4 bases and J by 5 bases; unmatched bases: 4. The CDR3 totals 14 residues. The TCR sequence derives from a man aged 35-49 years who had recovered from COVID-19. The material sequenced was PBMCs or T cells enriched from blood (not recorded which). The chain couples TRBV7-9 to TRBJ2-7; TRBD1 matches at 11 bases. CDR3 in amino acids: CASSSRTGGDEQYF. The DNA of the CDR3 is TGTGCCAGCAGCTCGCGGACAGGGGGCGACGAGCAGTACTTC.